This TCR beta chain was found in a study of chemoradiotherapy in HPV16-positive cancers. For the study at large: Candidate HPV-specific T-cell clones and common TCR motifs came from functional assays in a couple of HPV16-positive patients. General observations from the study: During treatment, candidate HPV-specific clones and E7-related motifs expanded in tumor.

Worth noting for this clone: The antigen remains unidentified.

Using immunoSEQ multiplex PCR, the repertoire was profiled, and TCRdb retains in-frame clones only, with some absent. The sample records some 6,900 clones, more than 80% being singletons. Trimming removed 6 bases from V and 0 bases from J, with 11 bases in between. The CDR3 spans 14 residues. CDR1 SGHTA and CDR2 FQGNSA come from the germline V gene. The chain carries TRBV7-2 and TRBJ1-2; D gene uncertain. Specimen: blood, collected from a patient who underwent chemoradiotherapy. This receptor was taken from a human donor with HPV-associated anogenital cancer. The DNA for the CDR3 is TGTGCCAGCAGAAGCATGGGGTCTAACTATGGCTACACCTTC. Translating it yields CASRSMGSNYGYTF.